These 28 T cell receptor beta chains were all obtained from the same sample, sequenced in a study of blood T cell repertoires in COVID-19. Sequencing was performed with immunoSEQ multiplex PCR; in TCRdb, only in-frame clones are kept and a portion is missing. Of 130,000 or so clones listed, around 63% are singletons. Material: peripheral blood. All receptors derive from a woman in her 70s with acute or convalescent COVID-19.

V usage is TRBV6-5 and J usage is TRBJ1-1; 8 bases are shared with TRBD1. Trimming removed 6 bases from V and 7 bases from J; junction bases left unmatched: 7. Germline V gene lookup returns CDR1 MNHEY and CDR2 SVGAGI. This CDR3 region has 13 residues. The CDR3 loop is CASRGTGTGEAFF. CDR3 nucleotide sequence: TGTGCCAGCAGGGGGACCGGGACAGGTGAAGCTTTCTTT.

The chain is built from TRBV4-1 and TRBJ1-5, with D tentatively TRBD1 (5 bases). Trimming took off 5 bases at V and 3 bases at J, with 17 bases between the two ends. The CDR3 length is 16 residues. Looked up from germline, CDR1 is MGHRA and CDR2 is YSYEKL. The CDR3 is CASSSLGGGFNQPQHF. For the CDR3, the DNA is TGCGCCAGCAGCTCTTTGGGGGGGGGTTTCAATCAGCCCCAGCATTTT.

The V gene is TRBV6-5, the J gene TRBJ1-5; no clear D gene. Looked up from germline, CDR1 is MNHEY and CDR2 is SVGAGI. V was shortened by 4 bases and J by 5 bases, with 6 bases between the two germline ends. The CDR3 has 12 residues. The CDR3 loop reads CASSSGYQPQHF. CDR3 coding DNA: TGTGCCAGCAGTTCGGGATATCAGCCCCAGCATTTT.

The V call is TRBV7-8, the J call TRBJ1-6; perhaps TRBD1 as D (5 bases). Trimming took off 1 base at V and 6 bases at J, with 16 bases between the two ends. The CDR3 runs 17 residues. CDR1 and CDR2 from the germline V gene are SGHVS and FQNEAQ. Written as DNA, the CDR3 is TGTGCCAGCAGCTTAGGCTTGAGACAGAGTTTTAATTCACCCCTCCACTTT. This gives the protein CASSLGLRQSFNSPLHF.

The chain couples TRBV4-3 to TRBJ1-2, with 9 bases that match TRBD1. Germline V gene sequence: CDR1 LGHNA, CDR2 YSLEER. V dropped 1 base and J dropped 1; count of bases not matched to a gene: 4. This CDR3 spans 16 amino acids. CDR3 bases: TGCGCCAGCAGCCAAGCGCCGGGACAGGGTAACTATGGCTACACCTTC. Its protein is CASSQAPGQGNYGYTF.

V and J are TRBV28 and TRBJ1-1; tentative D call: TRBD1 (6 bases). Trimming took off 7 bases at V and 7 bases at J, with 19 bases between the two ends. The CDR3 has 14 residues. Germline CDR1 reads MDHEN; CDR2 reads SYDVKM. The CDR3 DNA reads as TGTGCCAGCAACCTCCAGGGGAGGGTGGGTGAAGCTTTCTTT. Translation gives CASNLQGRVGEAFF. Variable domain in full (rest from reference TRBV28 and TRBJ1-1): DVKVTQSSRYLVKRTGEKVFLECVQDMDHENMFWYRQDPGLGLRLIYFSYDVKMKEKGDIPEGYSVSREKKERFSLILESASTNQTSMYLCASNLQGRVGEAFFGQGTRLTVV.

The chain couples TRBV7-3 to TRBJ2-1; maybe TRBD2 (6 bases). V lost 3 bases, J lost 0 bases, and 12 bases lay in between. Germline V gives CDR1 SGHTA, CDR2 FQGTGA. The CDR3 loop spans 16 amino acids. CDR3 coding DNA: TGTGCCAGCAGCTTGACGGGCGGGAACTCCTACAATGAGCAGTTCTTC. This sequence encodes CASSLTGGNSYNEQFF. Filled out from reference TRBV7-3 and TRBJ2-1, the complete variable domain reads GAGVSQTPSNKVTEKGKYVELRCDPISGHTALYWYRQSLGQGPEFLIYFQGTGAADDSGLPNDRFFAVRPEGSVSTLKIQRTERGDSAVYLCASSLTGGNSYNEQFFGPGTRLTVL.

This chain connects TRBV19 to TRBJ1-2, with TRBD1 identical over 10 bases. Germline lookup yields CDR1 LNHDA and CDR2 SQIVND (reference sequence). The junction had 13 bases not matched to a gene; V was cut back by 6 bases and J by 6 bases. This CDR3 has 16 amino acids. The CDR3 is CASRHQLGTGVDGYTF. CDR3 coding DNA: TGTGCCAGTAGACACCAATTAGGGACAGGGGTCGATGGCTACACCTTC.

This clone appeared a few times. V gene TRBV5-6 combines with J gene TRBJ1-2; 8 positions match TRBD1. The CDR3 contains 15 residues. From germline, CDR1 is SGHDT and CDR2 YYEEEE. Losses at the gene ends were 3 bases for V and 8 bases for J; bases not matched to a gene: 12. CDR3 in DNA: TGTGCCAGCAGCTCAACCAGGGGGCGAGTTGGGGGCTACACCTTC. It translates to CASSSTRGRVGGYTF.

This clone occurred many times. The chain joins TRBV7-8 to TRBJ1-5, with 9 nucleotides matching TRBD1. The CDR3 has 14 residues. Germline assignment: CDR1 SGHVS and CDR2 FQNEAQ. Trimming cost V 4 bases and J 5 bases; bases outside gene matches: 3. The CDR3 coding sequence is TGTGCCAGCAGCTCGGGACAGGGTTATCAGCCCCAGCATTTT. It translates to CASSSGQGYQPQHF.

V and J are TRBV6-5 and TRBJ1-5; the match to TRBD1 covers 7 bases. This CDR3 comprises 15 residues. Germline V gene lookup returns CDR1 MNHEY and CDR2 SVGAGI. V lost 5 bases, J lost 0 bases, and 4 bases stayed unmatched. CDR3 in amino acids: CASSTGVFSNQPQHF. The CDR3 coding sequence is TGTGCCAGCAGTACAGGGGTCTTTAGCAATCAGCCCCAGCATTTT.

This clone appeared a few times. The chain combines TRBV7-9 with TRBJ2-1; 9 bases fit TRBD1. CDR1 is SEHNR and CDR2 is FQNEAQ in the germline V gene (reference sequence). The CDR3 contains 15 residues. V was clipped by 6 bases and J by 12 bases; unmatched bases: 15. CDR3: CASSYHNTGGGRQFF. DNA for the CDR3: TGTGCCAGCAGTTACCATAATACAGGGGGCGGACGGCAGTTCTTC.

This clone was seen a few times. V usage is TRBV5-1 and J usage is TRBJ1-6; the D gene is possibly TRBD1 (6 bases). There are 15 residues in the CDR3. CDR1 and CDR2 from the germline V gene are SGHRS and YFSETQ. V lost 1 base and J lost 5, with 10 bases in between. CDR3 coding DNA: TGCGCCAGCAGCTTGACAGGGCCAGATAATTCACCCCTCCACTTT. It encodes CASSLTGPDNSPLHF.

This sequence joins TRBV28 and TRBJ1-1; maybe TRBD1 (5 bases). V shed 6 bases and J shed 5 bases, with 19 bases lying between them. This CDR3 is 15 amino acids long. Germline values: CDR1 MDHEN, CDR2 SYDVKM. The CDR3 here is CASRPRPDSWTEAFF. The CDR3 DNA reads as TGTGCCAGCAGACCCCGACCCGACAGCTGGACTGAAGCTTTCTTT.

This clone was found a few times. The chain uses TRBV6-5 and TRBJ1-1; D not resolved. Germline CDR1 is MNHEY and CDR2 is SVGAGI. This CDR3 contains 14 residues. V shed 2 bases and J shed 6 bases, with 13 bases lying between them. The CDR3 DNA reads TGTGCCAGCAGTTACACCAGAGGAGGCGCTGAAGCTTTCTTT. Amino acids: CASSYTRGGAEAFF.

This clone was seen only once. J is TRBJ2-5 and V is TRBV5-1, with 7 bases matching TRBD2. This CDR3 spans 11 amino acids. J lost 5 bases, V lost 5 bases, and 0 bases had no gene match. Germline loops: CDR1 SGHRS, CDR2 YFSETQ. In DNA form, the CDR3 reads TGCGCCAGCAGGCGGGAGGAGACCCAGTACTTC. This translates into CASRREETQYF.

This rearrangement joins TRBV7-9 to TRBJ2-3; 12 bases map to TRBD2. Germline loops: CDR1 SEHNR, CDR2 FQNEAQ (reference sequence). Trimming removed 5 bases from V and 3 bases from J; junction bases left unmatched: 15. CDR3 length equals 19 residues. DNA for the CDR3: TGTGCCAGCAGCCCTCAGGCACTACTAGCGGGAGGTAGAACAGATACGCAGTATTTT. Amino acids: CASSPQALLAGGRTDTQYF.

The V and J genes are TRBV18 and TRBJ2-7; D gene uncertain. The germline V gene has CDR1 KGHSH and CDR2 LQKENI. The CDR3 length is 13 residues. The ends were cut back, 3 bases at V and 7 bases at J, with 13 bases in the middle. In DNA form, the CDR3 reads TGTGCCAGCTCACCTAACGTTCAGAAGGAGCAGTACTTC. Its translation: CASSPNVQKEQYF.

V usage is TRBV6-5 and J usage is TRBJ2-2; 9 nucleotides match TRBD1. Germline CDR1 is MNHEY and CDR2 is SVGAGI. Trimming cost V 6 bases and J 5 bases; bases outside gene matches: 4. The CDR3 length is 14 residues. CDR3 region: CASRGQGLTGELFF. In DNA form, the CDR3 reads TGTGCCAGCAGGGGACAGGGACTGACCGGGGAGCTGTTTTTT.

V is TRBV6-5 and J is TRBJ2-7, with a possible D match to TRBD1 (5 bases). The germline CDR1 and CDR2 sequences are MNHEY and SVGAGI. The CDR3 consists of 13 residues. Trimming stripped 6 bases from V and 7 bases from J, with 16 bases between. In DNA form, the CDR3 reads TGTGCCAGCAGACCAGAGATTTACAGGGAGCAGTACTTC. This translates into CASRPEIYREQYF.

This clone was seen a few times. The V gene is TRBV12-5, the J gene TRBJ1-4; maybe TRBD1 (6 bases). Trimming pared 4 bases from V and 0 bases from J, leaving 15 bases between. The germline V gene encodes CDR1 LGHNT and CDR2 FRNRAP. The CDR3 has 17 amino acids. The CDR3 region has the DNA TGTGCTAGTGGTTCGCCACTACAGGGCGCAACTAATGAAAAACTGTTTTTT. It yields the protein CASGSPLQGATNEKLFF.

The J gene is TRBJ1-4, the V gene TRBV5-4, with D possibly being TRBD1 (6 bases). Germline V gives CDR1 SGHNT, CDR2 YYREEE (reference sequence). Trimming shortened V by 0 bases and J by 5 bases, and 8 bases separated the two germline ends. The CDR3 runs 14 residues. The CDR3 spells CASSLGGGNEKLFF. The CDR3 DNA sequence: TGTGCCAGCAGCTTGGGAGGGGGAAATGAAAAACTGTTTTTT. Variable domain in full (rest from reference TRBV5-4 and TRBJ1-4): ETGVTQSPTHLIKTRGQQVTLRCSSQSGHNTVSWYQQALGQGPQFIFQYYREEENGRGNFPPRFSGLQFPNYSSELNVNALELDDSALYLCASSLGGGNEKLFFGSGTQLSVL.

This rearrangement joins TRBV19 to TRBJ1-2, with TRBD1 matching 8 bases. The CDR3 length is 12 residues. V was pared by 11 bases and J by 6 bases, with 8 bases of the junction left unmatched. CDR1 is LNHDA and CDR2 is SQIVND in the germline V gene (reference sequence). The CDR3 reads CAAADRVHGYTF. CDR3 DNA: TGTGCCGCCGCGGACAGGGTCCATGGCTACACCTTC.

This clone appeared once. CDR3 coding DNA: TGTGCCAGCAGCGTACTAAGCGGGGGGGCCAGAGATACGCAGTATTTT. Translation gives CASSVLSGGARDTQYF. The chain links TRBV9 to TRBJ2-3; TRBD2 matches 10 bases. V lost 1 base to trimming and J lost 5 bases; unmatched junction nucleotides: 7. CDR1 is SGDLS and CDR2 is YYNGEE in the germline V gene. This CDR3 contains 16 residues.

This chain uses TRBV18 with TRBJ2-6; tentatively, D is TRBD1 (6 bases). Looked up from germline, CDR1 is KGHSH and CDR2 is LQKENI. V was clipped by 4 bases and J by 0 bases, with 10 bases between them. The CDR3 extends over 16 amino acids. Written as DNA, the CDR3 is TGTGCCAGCTCACAGGGGGTAATCTCTGGGGCCAACGTCCTGACTTTC. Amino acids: CASSQGVISGANVLTF.

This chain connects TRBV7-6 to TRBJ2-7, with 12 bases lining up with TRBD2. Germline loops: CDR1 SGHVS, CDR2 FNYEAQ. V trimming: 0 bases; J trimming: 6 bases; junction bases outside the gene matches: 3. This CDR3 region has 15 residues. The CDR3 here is CASSLALAGGGEQYF. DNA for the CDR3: TGTGCCAGCAGCTTAGCGCTAGCGGGAGGGGGCGAGCAGTACTTC.

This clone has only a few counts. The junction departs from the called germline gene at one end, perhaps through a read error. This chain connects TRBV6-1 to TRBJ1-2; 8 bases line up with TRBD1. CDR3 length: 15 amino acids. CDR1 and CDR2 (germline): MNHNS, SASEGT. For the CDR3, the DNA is TGTGCCAGCAGGGAAGGGGCAGGGGGCGGCTATGGCTACACCTTC. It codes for CASREGAGGGYGYTF.

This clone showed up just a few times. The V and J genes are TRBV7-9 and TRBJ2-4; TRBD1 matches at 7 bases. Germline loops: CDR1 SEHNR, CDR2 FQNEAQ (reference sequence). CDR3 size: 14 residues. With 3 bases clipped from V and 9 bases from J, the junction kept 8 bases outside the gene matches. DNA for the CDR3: TGTGCCAGCAGCTTTAATCAGGGGGAAAGCATTCAGTACTTC. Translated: CASSFNQGESIQYF.